The 9 T cell receptor beta chains below all came from one sample that was sequenced in a study of T cell repertoires in cytomegalovirus infection. A single record per CDR3 protein comes from TCRdb applying MiXCR to the reads. The sample gives approximately 500,000 distinct CDR3 sequences, about 15% of which show up once; roughly a quarter is in the top ten. The sequenced sample was CD8+ T cells from PBMCs. Receptor source: a human donor in good health (CMV status not recorded). Some clones in this sample may be carry-over from other donors' samples.

The chain couples TRBV24-1 to TRBJ2-7; D might be TRBD1 (5 bases). The length of the CDR3 is 13 residues. Germline CDR1 is KGHDR and CDR2 is SFDVKD. The V end was cut by 9 bases, the J end by 2 bases, with 13 bases between. Written as DNA, the CDR3 is TGTGCCACCCCCGGCAGGGTTGCCTACGAGCAGTACTTC. Translated: CATPGRVAYEQYF.

Comments on this clonotype: Relative to the germline gene, one junction end is altered; a read error may explain this. The chain employs TRBV27 and TRBJ1-5; D perhaps matches TRBD1 (5 bases). The CDR3 loop spans 16 amino acids. Germline CDR1 reads MNHEY; CDR2 reads SMNVEV (reference sequence). The CDR3: CASRDGAVRSLGPQHF. The CDR3 DNA is TGTGCAAGCAGAGATGGGGCAGTACGTTCCTTGGGGCCCCAGCATTTT.

This clonotype was seen ten or more times. The rearrangement uses TRBV6-5 and TRBJ1-1; no reliable D call. The CDR3 is made up of 14 amino acids. Trimming left V 0 bases short and J 5 bases short, with 10 bases between. Germline V gene lookup returns CDR1 MNHEY and CDR2 SVGAGI. DNA of the CDR3: TGTGCCAGCAGTTACTCGAAGGGCGGGACTGAAGCTTTCTTT. Its translation: CASSYSKGGTEAFF.

This clonotype has just a few counts. V gene TRBV27 combines with J gene TRBJ2-1; 9 positions match TRBD2. The CDR3 extends over 15 amino acids. V lost 4 bases and J lost 3; bases outside the gene matches: 4. CDR1 and CDR2 (germline): MNHEY, SMNVEV (reference sequence). The CDR3 spells CASSSETSGYNEQFF. The CDR3 DNA follows: TGTGCCAGCAGTTCAGAGACTAGCGGCTACAATGAGCAGTTCTTC.

The J gene is TRBJ2-6, the V gene TRBV13, with TRBD1 matching over 11 bases. The CDR3 covers 19 residues. Germline values: CDR1 PRHDT, CDR2 FYEKMQ (reference sequence). With 4 bases clipped from V and 3 bases from J, the junction kept 11 bases outside the gene matches. CDR3 protein: CASSSLRTGGVFGANVLTF. The CDR3 coding sequence is TGTGCCAGCAGCTCCCTCCGGACAGGGGGCGTTTTTGGGGCCAACGTCCTGACTTTC.

The chain is built from TRBV29-1 and TRBJ2-2; TRBD1 matches 10 bases. Germline V gene sequence: CDR1 SQVTM, CDR2 ANQGSEA. CDR3 size: 15 residues. J gave up 7 bases and V 3 bases, and 8 bases lay outside the gene matches. CDR3 in DNA: TGCAGCGTTGAGCGACAGGGGGCCGTTCACGGGGAGCTGTTTTTT. Amino acids: CSVERQGAVHGELFF.

This clonotype was observed a handful of times. The CDR3 DNA follows: TGTGCCAGCAGCTTGGAACTGGGAACGGTGTACAATGAGCAGTTCTTC. Encoded protein: CASSLELGTVYNEQFF. This sequence joins TRBV5-6 and TRBJ2-1; D is uncertain. The germline V and J ends were trimmed by 0 bases and 4 bases, with 14 bases remaining between them. This CDR3 region has 16 residues. Germline CDR1 SGHDT, CDR2 YYEEEE.

This clonotype was detected ten times or more. The genes are TRBV7-2 and TRBJ2-3, with 7 bases identical to TRBD1. This CDR3 is built from 16 residues. Germline V CDR1 and CDR2: SGHTA, FQGNSA. The V and J ends lost 5 bases and 6 bases, in that order; junction bases with no gene match: 14. CDR3 in DNA: TGTGCCAGCAGCCCAGGTGTAGGGGGCGCCTTCGATACGCAGTATTTT. The encoded protein is CASSPGVGGAFDTQYF.

CDR3 protein: CASSVGDSLGEQYF. In DNA form, the CDR3 reads TGTGCCAGCAGCGTAGGCGATAGCCTCGGCGAGCAGTACTTC. This sequence joins TRBV9 and TRBJ2-7, with D uncertain. The CDR3 loop spans 14 amino acids. The V end was cut by 0 bases, the J end by 6 bases, with 13 bases between. CDR1 is SGDLS, CDR2 YYNGEE, per germline.